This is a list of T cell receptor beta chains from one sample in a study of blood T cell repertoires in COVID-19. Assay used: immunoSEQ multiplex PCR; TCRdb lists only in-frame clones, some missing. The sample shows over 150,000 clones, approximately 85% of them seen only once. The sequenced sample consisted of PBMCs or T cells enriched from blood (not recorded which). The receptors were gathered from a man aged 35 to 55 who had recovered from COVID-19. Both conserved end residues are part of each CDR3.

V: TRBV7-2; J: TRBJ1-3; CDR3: CASSLASGAGNTIYF
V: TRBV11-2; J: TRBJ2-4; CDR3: CASSLEDSGIQYF
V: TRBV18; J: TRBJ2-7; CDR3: CASSPRDRGQGEQYF
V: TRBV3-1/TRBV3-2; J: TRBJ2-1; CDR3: CASSPSGSRGNEQFF
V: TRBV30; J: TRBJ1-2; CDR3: CAWVKQGLGYTF
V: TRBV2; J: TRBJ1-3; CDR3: CASSELRGYGNTIYF
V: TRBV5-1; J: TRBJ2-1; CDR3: CASSLSRLAGGNEQFF
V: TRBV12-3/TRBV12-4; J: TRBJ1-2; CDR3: CASSFWQAYGYTF
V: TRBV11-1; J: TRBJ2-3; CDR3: CASSLPTSSAQYF
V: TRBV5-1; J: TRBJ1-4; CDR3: CASSFWTGGQTNEKLFF
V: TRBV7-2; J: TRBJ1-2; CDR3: CASSLVAGQGTGGYTF
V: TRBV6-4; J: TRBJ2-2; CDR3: CASSRAKLDRGHIGELFF
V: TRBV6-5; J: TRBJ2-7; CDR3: CASSYSSLAALYEQYF
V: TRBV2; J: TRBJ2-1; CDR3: CASSTTGYQFF
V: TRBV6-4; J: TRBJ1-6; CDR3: CASSEQGNNSPLHF
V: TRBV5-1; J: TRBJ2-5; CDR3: CASSLALVAETQYF
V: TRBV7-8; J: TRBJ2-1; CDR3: CASSSTSGFSYNEQFF
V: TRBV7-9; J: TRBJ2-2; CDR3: CASTFTWRDTGELFF
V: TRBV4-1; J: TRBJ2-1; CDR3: CASSQYVAGAADNEQFF
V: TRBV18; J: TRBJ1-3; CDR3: CASSSGQGLDSGNTIYF
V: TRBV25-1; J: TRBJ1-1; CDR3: CASSGTGVLTEAFF
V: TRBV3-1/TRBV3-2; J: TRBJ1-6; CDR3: CASSQGGGGGNSPLHF
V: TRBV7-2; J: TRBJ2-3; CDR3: CASSLTGGADTQYF
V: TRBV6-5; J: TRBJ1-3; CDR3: CASSPTGGRNTIYF
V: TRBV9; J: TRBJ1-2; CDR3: CASSVPGGFDGLTESNYGYTF
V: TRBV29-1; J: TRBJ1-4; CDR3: CSAPHARDYNEKLFF
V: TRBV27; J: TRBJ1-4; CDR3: CASSPLNLTAQVF
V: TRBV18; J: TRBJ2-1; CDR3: CASSPGTSGAHNEQFF
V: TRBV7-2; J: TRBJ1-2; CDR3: CASSFGISDRANYGYTF
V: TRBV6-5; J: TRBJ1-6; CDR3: CASSYEQGMGSPLHF
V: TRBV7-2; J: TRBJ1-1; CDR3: CASSSRSMNTEAFF
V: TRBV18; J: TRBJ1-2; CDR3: CASSPEPHYGYTF
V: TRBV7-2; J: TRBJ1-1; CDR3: CASSLSGGTGGEAFF
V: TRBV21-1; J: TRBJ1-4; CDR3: CASSKEQGQTNEKLFF
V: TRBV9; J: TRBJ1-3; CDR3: CASSTLGGQAGGNTIYF
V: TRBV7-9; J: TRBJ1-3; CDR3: CASSLRVSGNTIYF
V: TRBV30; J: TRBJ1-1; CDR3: CAWGQGYTEAFF
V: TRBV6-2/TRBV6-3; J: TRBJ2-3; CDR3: CASSSTSTDTQYF
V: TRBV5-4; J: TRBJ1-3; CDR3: CASSLQGQNTIYF
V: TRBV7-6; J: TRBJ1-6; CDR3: CASSLARGGDGGNSPLHF
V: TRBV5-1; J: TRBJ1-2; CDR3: CASSLGQGADGYTF
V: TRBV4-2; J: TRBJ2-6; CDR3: CASSQDADSGANVLTF
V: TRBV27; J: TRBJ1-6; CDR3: CASSLTEAGGALHF
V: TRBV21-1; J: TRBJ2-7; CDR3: CASSIGTALSYEQYF
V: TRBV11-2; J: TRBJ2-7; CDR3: CASSLDRGPYEQYF
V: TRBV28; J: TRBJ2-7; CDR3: CASSLDPLAAYEQYF
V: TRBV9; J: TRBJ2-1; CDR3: CASSVARGGASSYNEQFF
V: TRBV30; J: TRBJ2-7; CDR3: CAWGGTGYEQYF